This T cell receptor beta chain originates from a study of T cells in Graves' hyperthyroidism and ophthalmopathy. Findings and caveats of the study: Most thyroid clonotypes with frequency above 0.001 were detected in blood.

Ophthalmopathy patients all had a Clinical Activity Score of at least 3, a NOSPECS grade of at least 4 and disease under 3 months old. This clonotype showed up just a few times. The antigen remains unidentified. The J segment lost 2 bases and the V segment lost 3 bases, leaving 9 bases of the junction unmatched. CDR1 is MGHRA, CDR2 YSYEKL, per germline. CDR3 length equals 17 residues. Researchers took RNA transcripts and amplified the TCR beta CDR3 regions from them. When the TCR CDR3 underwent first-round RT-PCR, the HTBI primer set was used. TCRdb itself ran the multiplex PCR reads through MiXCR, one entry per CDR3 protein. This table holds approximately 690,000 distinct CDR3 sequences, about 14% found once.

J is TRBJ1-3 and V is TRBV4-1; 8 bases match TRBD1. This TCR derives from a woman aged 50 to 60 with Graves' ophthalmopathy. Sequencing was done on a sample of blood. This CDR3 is CASSHLRTGRTGNTIYF. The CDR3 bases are TGCGCCAGCAGCCACCTCCGGACAGGGAGGACTGGAAACACCATATATTTT.